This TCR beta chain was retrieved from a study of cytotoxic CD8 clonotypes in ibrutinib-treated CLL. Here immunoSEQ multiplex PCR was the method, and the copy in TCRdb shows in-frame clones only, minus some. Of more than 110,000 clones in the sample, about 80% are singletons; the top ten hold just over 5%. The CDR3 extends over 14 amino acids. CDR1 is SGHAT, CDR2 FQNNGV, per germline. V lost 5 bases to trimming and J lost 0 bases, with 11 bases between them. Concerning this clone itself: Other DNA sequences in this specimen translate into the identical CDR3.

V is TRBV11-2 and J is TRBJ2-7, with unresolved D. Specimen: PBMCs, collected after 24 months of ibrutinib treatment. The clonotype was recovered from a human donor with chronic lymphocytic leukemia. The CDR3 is CASSPQDGSYEQYF. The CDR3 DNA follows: TGTGCCAGCAGCCCCCAAGACGGCTCCTACGAGCAGTACTTC.